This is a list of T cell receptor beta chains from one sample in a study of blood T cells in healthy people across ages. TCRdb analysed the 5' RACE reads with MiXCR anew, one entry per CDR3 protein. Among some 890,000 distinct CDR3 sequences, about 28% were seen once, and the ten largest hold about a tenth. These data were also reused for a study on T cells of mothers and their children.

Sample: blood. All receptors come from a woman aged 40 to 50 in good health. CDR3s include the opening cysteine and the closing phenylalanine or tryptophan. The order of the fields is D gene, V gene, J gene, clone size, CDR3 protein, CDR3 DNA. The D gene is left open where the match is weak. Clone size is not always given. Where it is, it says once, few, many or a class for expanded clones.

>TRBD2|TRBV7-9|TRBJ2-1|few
CASSLTSGVGDEQFF
TGTGCCAGCAGCTTAACTAGCGGGGTTGGCGATGAGCAGTTCTTC
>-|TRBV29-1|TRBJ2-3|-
CSVGSGPSTDTQYF
TGCAGTGTTGGGTCTGGACCTAGCACAGATACGCAGTATTTT
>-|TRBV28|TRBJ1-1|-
CASGRTFEAFF
TGTGCCAGCGGAAGGACATTTGAAGCTTTCTTT
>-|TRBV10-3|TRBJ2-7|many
CAISGDDREADYEQYF
TGTGCCATCAGTGGTGACGACAGGGAGGCTGACTACGAGCAGTACTTC
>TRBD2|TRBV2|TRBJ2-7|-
CASSQASGGLLSEQYF
TGTGCCAGCAGTCAAGCTAGCGGGGGGTTGTTATCCGAGCAGTACTTC
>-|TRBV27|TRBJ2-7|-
CASSLIGTEPYNEQYF
TGTGCCAGCAGTTTAATCGGGACGGAACCCTACAATGAGCAGTACTTC
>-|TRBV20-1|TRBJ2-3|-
CSARDPWGDTQYF
TGCAGTGCTAGAGATCCATGGGGCGATACGCAGTATTTT
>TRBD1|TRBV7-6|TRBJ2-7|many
CASSPDRDRPYEQYF
TGTGCCAGCAGCCCCGACCGGGACAGACCCTACGAGCAGTACTTC
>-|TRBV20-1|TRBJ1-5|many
CSARDTGNNQPQHF
TGCAGTGCTAGAGATACAGGGAACAATCAGCCCCAGCATTTT
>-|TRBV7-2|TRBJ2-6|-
CASSLVGFEQGGANVLTF
TGTGCCAGCAGCTTAGTCGGATTCGAGCAGGGTGGGGCCAACGTCCTGACTTTC
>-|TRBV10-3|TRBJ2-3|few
CAISEQSTDTQYF
TGTGCCATCAGTGAGCAGAGCACAGATACGCAGTATTTT
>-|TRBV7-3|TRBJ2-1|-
CAGSLDPEPPYNEQFF
TGTGCCGGCAGCCTCGATCCAGAGCCCCCCTACAATGAGCAGTTCTTC
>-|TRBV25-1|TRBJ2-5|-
CASGNVDRKETQYF
TGTGCCAGCGGAAATGTTGACAGAAAAGAGACCCAGTACTTC
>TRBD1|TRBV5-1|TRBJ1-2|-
CASSYSGTGGYGYTF
TGCGCCAGCAGCTATTCCGGGACAGGGGGATATGGCTACACCTTC
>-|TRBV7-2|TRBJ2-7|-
CASSLGPGGTSYEQYF
TGTGCCAGCAGCTTAGGACCAGGGGGGACCTCCTACGAGCAGTACTTC
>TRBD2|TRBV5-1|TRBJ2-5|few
CAGSFQAGGQETQYF
TGCGCCGGCAGCTTCCAAGCGGGGGGTCAAGAGACCCAGTACTTC
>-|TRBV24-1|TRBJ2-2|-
CATSDVTSNTGELFF
TGTGCCACCAGTGATGTGACATCTAACACCGGGGAGCTGTTTTTT
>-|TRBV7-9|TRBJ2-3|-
CASSLVVGASTDTQYF
TGTGCCAGCAGCTTAGTTGTGGGGGCTAGCACAGATACGCAGTATTTT
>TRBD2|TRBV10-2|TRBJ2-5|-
CASTQRGKETQYF
TGCGCCAGCACACAGCGGGGGAAAGAGACCCAGTACTTC
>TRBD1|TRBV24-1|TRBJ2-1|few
CATSVGTGRNNEQFF
TGTGCCACCAGTGTCGGGACAGGGAGGAACAATGAGCAGTTCTTC
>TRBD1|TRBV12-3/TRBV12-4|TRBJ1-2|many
CASSSQTGGPYGYTF
TGTGCCAGCAGTTCCCAGACAGGGGGCCCCTATGGCTACACCTTC
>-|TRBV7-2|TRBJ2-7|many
CASSLTRYDEQYF
TGTGCCAGCAGCTTAACTAGATACGACGAGCAGTACTTC
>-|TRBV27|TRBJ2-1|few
CASSLWGRGNEQFF
TGTGCCAGCAGTTTATGGGGCAGGGGTAATGAGCAGTTCTTC
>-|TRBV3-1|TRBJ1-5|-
CASSRGQGGGQPQHF
TGTGCCAGCAGCCGGGGGCAGGGTGGAGGTCAGCCCCAGCATTTT
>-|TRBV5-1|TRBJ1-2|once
CASSLVGSVANYGYTF
TGCGCCAGCAGCTTGGTAGGGTCGGTAGCTAACTATGGCTACACCTTC
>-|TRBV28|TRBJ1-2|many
CASSFPNYGYTF
TGTGCCAGCAGTTTCCCTAACTATGGCTACACCTTC
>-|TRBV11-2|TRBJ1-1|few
CASSFNSWEAFF
TGTGCCAGCAGCTTCAATTCGTGGGAAGCTTTCTTT
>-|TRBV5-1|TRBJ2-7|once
CASSSRDFSYEQDF
TGCGCCAGCAGCTCCCGGGATTTTAGCTACGAGCAGGACTTC